Reported below is one T cell receptor beta chain. Germline assignment: CDR1 MGHRA and CDR2 YSYEKL. With V trimmed by 0 bases and J by 0 bases, 9 bases remained unmatched. The CDR3 has 18 amino acids. This sample is drawn from a study of blood T cell repertoires in COVID-19. Across the whole study: COVID-19 samples collected from the United States, Italy and Spain covered acute and convalescent phases. T cells, B-cell-depleted T cells, or PBMCs supplied cDNA or gDNA.

The repertoire was sequenced with immunoSEQ multiplex PCR; TCRdb's copy has only in-frame clones and lacks some. The sample has more than 85,000 clones; 80% are singletons. This TCR was recovered from a human donor in a cohort sampled during active or convalescent COVID-19. The chain carries TRBV4-1 and TRBJ2-7; TRBD1 matches at 9 bases. The material sequenced was peripheral blood. The CDR3 coding sequence is TGCGCCAGCAGCCAAGAGGGACTTGGGACAGGGAACTCCTACGAGCAGTACTTC. Its translation: CASSQEGLGTGNSYEQYF.